This T cell receptor beta chain was captured in a study of T-cell memory formation after mild COVID-19. This clonotype was detected a few times. Trimming took 3 bases from V and 4 from J; bases not matched to a gene: 7. The germline CDR1 and CDR2 sequences are MNHEY and SMNVEV (reference sequence). The length of the CDR3 is 16 residues. Using its own MiXCR run on the 5' RACE reads, TCRdb lists one record per CDR3 protein. The table shows under 250,000 distinct CDR3 sequences, with around 10% occurring only once. The TCR was taken from a man younger than 30 who had mild COVID-19 (a few samples of this study predate the infection). Cell type and time point are not known. Specimen: PBMCs or a T cell subset sorted from them (not recorded which). J is TRBJ1-5 and V is TRBV27, with 9 bases lining up with TRBD1. Here the CDR3 reads CASSFQGQGQNQPQHF. DNA of the CDR3: TGTGCCAGCAGTTTCCAGGGACAGGGCCAAAATCAGCCCCAGCATTTT.